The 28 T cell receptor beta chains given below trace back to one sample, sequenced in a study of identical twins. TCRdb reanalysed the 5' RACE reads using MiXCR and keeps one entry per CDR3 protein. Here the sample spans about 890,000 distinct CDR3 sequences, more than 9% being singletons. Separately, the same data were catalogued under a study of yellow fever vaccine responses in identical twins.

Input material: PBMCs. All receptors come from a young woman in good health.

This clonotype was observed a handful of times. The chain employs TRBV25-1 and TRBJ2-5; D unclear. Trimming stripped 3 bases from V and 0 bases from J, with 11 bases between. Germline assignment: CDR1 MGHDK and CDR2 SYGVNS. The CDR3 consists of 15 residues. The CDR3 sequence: CASSDRLLYQETQYF. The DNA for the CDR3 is TGTGCCAGCAGTGATAGGCTACTGTACCAAGAGACCCAGTACTTC.

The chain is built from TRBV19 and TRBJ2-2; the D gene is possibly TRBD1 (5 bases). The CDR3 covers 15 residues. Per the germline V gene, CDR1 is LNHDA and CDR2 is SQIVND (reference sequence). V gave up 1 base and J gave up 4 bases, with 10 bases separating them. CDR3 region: CASSIGPGITGELFF. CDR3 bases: TGTGCCAGTAGTATAGGGCCAGGGATCACCGGGGAGCTGTTTTTT. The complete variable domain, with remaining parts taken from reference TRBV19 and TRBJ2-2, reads DGGITQSPKYLFRKEGQNVTLSCEQNLNHDAMYWYRQDPGQGLRLIYYSQIVNDFQKGDIAEGYSVSREKKESFPLTVTSAQKNPTAFYLCASSIGPGITGELFFGEGSRLTVL.

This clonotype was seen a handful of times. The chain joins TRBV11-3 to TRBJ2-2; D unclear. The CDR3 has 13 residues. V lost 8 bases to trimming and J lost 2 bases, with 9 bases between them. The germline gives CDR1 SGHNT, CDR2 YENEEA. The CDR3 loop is CASGRFNTGELFF. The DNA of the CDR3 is TGTGCCAGCGGTCGGTTCAACACCGGGGAGCTGTTTTTT.

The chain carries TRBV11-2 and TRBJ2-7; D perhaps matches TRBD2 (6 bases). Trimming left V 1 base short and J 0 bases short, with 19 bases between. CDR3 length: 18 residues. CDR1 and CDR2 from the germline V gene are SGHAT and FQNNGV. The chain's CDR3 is CASSLVGGTPKSSYEQYF. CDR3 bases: TGTGCCAGCAGCTTAGTTGGGGGGACTCCTAAGAGCTCCTACGAGCAGTACTTC.

CDR3 coding DNA: TGCGCCAGCAGCTCCTTAGGGGGCTCGAAAGAGACCCAGTACTTC. Translated, it gives CASSSLGGSKETQYF. The genes are TRBV5-1 and TRBJ2-5, with 7 positions matching TRBD1. The length of the CDR3 is 15 residues. Germline CDR1 and CDR2: SGHRS and YFSETQ. The V segment lost 3 bases and the J segment 3 bases; nucleotides outside the gene matches: 8.

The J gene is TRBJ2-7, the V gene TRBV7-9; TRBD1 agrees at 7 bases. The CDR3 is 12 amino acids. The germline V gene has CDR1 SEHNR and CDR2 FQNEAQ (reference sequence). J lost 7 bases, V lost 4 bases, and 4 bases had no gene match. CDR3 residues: CASSSSGQEQYV. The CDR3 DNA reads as TGTGCCAGCAGCTCGTCGGGACAGGAGCAGTACGTC.

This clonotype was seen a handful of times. CDR3 sequence (DNA): TGTGCCAGCAGTTACGGTCAACCTATCTCTGGAAACACCATATATTTT. Its translation: CASSYGQPISGNTIYF. The chain couples TRBV6-5 to TRBJ1-3; D ambiguous. V lost 2 bases and J lost 0, with 11 bases in between. The V gene's germline CDR1 is MNHEY and CDR2 SVGAGI. The CDR3 spans 16 residues.

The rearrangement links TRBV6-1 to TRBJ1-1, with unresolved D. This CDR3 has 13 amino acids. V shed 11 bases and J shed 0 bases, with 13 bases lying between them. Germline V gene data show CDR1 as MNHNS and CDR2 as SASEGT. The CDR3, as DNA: TGTGCCGGTCGGGTTGGGATGAACACTGAAGCTTTCTTT. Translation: CAGRVGMNTEAFF.

CDR3 bases: TGCAGTGCTGGGGTAAGGGGGAAGAGTTACGAGCAGTACTTC. It translates to CSAGVRGKSYEQYF. The chain employs TRBV20-1 and TRBJ2-7, with D perhaps TRBD1 (6 bases). Per the germline V gene, CDR1 is DFQATT and CDR2 is SNEGSKA (reference sequence). Trimming took off 5 bases at V and 4 bases at J, with 18 bases between the two ends. The CDR3 spans 14 residues.

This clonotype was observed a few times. The DNA of the CDR3 is TGTGCCAGCAGTCTTTATAGCGGGAACACAGATACGCAGTATTTT. It specifies CASSLYSGNTDTQYF. The V call is TRBV25-1, the J call TRBJ2-3, with TRBD2 matching over 8 bases. The CDR3 spans 15 residues. V dropped 5 bases and J dropped 2; count of bases not matched to a gene: 6. Germline CDR1 and CDR2: MGHDK and SYGVNS.

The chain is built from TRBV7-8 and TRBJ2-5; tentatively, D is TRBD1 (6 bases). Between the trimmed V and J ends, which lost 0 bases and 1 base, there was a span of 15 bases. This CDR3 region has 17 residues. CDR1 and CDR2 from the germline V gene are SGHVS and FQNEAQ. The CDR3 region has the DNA TGTGCCAGCAGCTTAGCGTTAGGGGGTAGGGGCCAAGAGACCCAGTACTTC. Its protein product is CASSLALGGRGQETQYF. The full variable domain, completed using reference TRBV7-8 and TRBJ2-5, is GAGVSQSPRYKVAKRGQDVALRCDPISGHVSLFWYQQALGQGPEFLTYFQNEAQLDKSGLPSDRFFAERPEGSVSTLKIQRTQQEDSAVYLCASSLALGGRGQETQYFGPGTRLLVL.

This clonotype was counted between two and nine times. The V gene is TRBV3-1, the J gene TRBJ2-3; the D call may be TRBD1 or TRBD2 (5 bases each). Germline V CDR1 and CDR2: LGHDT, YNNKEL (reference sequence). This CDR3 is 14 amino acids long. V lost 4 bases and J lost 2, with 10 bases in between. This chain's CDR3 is CASSLLGPTDTQYF. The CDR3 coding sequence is TGTGCCAGCAGCCTTCTGGGACCCACAGATACGCAGTATTTT.

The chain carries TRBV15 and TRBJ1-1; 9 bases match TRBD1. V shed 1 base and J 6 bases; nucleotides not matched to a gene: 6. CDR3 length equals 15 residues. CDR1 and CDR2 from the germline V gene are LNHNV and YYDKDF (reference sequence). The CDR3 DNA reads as TGTGCCACCAGCAGAGGACAGGGGGTCTTCCCTGAAGCTTTCTTT. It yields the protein CATSRGQGVFPEAFF. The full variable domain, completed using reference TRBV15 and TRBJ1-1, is DAMVIQNPRYQVTQFGKPVTLSCSQTLNHNVMYWYQQKSSQAPKLLFHYYDKDFNNEADTPDNFQSRRPNTSFCFLDIRSPGLGDTAMYLCATSRGQGVFPEAFFGQGTRLTVV.

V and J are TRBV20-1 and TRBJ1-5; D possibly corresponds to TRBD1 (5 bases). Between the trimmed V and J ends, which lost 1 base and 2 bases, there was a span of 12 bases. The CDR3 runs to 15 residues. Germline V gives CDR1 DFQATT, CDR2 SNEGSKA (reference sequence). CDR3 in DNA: TGCAGTGCTAGAGGGCAGGGTGAGGGCAATCAGCCCCAGCATTTT. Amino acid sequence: CSARGQGEGNQPQHF.

CDR3 sequence (DNA): TGTGCCAGCAGTGTCACAGGGTCAGGAGGCACAGATACGCAGTATTTT. Translating it yields CASSVTGSGGTDTQYF. The chain couples TRBV28 to TRBJ2-3, with D perhaps matching TRBD1 (6 bases). The CDR3 length is 16 residues. Trimming removed 5 bases at V and 1 base at J, with 16 bases between. Germline CDR1 reads MDHEN; CDR2 reads SYDVKM. The full variable domain, with the rest looked up from reference TRBV28 and TRBJ2-3, is DVKVTQSSRYLVKRTGEKVFLECVQDMDHENMFWYRQDPGLGLRLIYFSYDVKMKEKGDIPEGYSVSREKKERFSLILESASTNQTSMYLCASSVTGSGGTDTQYFGPGTRLTVL.

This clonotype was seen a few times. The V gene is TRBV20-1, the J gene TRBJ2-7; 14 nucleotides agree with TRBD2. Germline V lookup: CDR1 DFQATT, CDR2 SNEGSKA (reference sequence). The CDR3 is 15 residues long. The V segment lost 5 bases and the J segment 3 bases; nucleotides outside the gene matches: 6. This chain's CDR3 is CSAVGLAGEDYEQYF. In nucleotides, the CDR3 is TGCAGTGCTGTGGGACTAGCGGGGGAGGACTACGAGCAGTACTTC.

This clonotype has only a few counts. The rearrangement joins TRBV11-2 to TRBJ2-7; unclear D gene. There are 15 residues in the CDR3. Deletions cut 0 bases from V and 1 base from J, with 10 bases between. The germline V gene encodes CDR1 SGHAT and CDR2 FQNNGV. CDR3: CASSLDSYGSYEQYF. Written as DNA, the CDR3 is TGTGCCAGCAGCTTAGATTCGTACGGATCCTACGAGCAGTACTTC.

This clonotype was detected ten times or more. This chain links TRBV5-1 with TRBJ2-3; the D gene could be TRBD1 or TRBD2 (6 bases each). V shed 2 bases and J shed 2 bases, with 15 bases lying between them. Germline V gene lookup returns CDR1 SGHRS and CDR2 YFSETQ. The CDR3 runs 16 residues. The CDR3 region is CASSFRGGPTTDTQYF. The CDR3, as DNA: TGCGCCAGCAGCTTCAGAGGGGGGCCCACCACAGATACGCAGTATTTT.

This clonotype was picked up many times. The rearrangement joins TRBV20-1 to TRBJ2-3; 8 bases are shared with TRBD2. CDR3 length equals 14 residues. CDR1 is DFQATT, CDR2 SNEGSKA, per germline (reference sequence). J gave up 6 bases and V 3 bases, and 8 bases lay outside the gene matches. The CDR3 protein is CSASLTGGGDTQYF. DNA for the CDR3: TGCAGTGCTAGCCTAACGGGAGGGGGGGATACGCAGTATTTT.

The DNA of the CDR3 is TGCAGTGCTAGAGGCACAGGGGGGCCCTACAATGAGCAGTTCTTC. As protein: CSARGTGGPYNEQFF. This sequence joins TRBV20-1 and TRBJ2-1; 8 bases are shared with TRBD1. V was pared by 1 base and J by 2 bases, with 4 bases of the junction left unmatched. CDR3 length: 15 amino acids. Germline V gene sequence: CDR1 DFQATT, CDR2 SNEGSKA (reference sequence).

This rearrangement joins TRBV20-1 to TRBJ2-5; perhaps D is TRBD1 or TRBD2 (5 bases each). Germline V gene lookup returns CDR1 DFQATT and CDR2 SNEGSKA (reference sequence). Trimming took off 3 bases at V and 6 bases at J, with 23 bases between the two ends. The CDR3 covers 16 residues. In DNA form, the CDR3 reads TGCAGTGCTAGGAACACCGGGACGGACGGCAGGAAGACCCAGTACTTC. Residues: CSARNTGTDGRKTQYF.

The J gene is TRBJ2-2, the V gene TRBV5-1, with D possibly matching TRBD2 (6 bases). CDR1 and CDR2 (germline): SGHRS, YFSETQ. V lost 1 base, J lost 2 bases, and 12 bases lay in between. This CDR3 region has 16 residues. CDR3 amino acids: CASSLRDSSNTGELFF. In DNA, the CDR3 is TGCGCCAGCAGCTTGCGGGACTCCAGTAACACCGGGGAGCTGTTTTTT.

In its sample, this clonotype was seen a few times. CDR3 DNA sequence: TGTGCCAGTAGTCCCCAAACGGGACTAGCGTACTCCTACGAGCAGTACTTC. Translated: CASSPQTGLAYSYEQYF. J is TRBJ2-7 and V is TRBV19; 10 bases map to TRBD2. V lost 5 bases and J lost 0; bases outside the gene matches: 10. This CDR3 is 17 amino acids long. CDR1 is LNHDA, CDR2 SQIVND, per germline (reference sequence).

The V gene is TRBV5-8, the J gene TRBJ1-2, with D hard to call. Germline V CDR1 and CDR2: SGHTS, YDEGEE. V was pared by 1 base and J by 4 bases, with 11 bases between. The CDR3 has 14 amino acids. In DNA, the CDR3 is TGTGCCAGCAGCTTGAGAGGGCAGTCCTATGGCTACACCTTC. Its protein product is CASSLRGQSYGYTF.

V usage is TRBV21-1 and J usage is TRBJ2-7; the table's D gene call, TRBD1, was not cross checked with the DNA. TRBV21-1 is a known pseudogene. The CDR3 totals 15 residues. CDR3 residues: CASSPLVDIPYEQYV. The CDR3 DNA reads TGTGCCAGCAGCCCCCTCGTCGACATCCCCTACGAGCAGTACGTC.

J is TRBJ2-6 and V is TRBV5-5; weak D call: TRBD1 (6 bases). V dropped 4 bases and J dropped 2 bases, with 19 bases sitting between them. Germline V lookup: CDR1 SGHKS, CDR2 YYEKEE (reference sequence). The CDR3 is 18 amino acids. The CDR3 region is CASSENRAGRTGANVLTF. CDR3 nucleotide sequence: TGTGCCAGCAGCGAAAACAGGGCGGGTAGGACTGGGGCCAACGTCCTGACTTTC.

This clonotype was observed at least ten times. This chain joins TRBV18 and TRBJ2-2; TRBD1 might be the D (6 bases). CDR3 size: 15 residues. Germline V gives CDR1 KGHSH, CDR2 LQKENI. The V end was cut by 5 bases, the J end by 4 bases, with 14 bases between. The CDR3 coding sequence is TGTGCCAGCTCAACCACGGGACAACCCACCGGGGAGCTGTTTTTT. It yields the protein CASSTTGQPTGELFF.

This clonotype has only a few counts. The CDR3 region is CASSSNRDRLNSPLHF. The CDR3 DNA is TGTGCCAGCAGCTCTAACCGGGACAGGCTAAATTCACCCCTCCACTTT. V and J are TRBV12-3 or TRBV12-4 and TRBJ1-6, with 8 bases lining up with TRBD1. With 6 bases clipped from V and 7 bases from J, the junction kept 11 bases outside the gene matches. CDR3 length: 16 amino acids.